Listed below are T cell receptor beta chains from one sample, sequenced in a study of T cell responses to AZD1222 COVID-19 vaccine. Measured with immunoSEQ multiplex PCR; TCRdb has only the in-frame clones, and not every one. The sample lists about 150,000 clones, around 93% occurring once. The source was peripheral blood, collected 28 days after the second AZD1222 dose. The source of these receptors is an adult who received the AZD1222 COVID-19 vaccine. Both conserved end residues are part of each CDR3. D genes are given only for firm matches. The size entry is marked missing in some rows and otherwise reads once, few, many or a size class.

abundance | d_gene | j_gene | v_gene | CDR3aa | CDR3nt
. | . | TRBJ1-2 | TRBV6-6 | CASSYGEPVYGYTF | TGTGCCAGCAGTTACGGGGAACCCGTCTATGGCTACACCTTC
. | . | TRBJ1-5 | TRBV7-3 | CASSGSGNQPQHF | TGTGCCAGCTCAGGGTCCGGCAATCAGCCCCAGCATTTT
. | . | TRBJ2-7 | TRBV14 | CASSPTGPNYEQYF | TGTGCCAGCAGCCCTACAGGACCAAACTACGAGCAGTACTTC
. | TRBD2 | TRBJ2-3 | TRBV4-1 | CASSQARQAGGADTQYF | TGCGCCAGCAGCCAAGCGAGGCAAGCGGGAGGCGCAGATACGCAGTATTTT
. | TRBD1 | TRBJ1-2 | TRBV30 | CAWSPGTGKLRGYTF | TGTGCCTGGAGTCCCGGGACAGGGAAATTGCGTGGCTACACCTTC
. | TRBD1 | TRBJ2-3 | TRBV11-3 | CASSMGQGATLGNTQYF | TGTGCCAGCAGCATGGGACAGGGGGCGACTTTGGGGAATACGCAGTATTTT
few | TRBD1 | TRBJ2-7 | TRBV15 | CATSPTGQGPSSYEQYF | TGTGCCACCAGCCCTACGGGACAGGGCCCCAGCTCCTACGAGCAGTACTTC
. | TRBD2 | TRBJ2-1 | TRBV18 | CASSPGARQAGGVYNEQFF | TGTGCCAGCTCACCGGGCGCCCGCCAGGCGGGGGGCGTCTACAATGAGCAGTTCTTC
. | TRBD2 | TRBJ2-3 | TRBV4-2 | CASSPETSGGWDTQYF | TGTGCCAGCAGCCCTGAGACTAGCGGGGGGTGGGATACGCAGTATTTT
. | TRBD2 | TRBJ2-1 | TRBV3-1/TRBV3-2 | CASSKGTSGRAGNEQFF | TGTGCCAGCAGCAAAGGGACTAGCGGGAGGGCCGGGAATGAGCAGTTCTTC